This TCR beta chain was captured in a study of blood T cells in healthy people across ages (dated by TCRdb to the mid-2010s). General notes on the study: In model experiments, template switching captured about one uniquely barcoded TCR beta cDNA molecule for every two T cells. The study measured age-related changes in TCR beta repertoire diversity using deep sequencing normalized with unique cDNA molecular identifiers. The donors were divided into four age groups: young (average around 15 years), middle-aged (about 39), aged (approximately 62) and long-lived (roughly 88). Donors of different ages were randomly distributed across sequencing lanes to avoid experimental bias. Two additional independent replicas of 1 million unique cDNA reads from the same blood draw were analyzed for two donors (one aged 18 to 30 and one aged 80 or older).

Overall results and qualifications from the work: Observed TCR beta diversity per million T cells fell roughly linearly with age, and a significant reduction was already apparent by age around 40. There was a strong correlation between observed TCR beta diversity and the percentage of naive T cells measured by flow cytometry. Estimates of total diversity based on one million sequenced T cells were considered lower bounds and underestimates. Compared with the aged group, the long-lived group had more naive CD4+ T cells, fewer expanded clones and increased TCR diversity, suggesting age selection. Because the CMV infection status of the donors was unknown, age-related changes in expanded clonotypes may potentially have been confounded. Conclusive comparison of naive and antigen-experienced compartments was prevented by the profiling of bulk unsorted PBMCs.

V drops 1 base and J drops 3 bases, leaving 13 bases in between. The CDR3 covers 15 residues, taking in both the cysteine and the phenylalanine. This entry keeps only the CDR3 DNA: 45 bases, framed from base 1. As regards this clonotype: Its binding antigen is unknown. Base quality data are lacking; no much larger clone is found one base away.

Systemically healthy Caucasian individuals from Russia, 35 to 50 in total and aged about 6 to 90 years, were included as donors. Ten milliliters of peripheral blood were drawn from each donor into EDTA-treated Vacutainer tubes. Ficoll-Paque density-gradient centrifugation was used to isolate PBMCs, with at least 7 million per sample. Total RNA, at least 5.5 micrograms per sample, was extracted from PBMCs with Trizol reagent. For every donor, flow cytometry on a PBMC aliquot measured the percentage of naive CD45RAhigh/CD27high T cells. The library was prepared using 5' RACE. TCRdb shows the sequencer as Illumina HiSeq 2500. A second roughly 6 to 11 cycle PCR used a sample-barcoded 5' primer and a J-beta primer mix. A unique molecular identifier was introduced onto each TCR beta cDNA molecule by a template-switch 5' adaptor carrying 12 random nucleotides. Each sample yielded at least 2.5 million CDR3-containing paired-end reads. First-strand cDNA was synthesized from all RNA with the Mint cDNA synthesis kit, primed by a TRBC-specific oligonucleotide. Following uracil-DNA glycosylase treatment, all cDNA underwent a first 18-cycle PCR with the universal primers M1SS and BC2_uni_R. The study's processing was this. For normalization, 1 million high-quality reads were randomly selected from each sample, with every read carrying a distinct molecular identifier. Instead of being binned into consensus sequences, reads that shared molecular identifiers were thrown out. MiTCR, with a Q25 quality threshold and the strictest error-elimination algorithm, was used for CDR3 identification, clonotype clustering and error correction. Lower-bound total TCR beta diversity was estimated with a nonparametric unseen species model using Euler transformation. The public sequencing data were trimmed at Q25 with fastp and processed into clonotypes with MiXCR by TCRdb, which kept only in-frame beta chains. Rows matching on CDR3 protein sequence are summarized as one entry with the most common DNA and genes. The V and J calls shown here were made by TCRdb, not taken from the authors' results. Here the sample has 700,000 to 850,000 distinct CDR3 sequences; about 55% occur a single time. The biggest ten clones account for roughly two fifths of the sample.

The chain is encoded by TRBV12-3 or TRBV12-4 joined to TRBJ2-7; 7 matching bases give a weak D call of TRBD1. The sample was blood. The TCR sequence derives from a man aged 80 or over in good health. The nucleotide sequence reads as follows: TGTGCCAGCAGTTTAGAGGCGGGACAGATCTACGAGCAGTACTTC. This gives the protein CASSLEAGQIYEQYF.